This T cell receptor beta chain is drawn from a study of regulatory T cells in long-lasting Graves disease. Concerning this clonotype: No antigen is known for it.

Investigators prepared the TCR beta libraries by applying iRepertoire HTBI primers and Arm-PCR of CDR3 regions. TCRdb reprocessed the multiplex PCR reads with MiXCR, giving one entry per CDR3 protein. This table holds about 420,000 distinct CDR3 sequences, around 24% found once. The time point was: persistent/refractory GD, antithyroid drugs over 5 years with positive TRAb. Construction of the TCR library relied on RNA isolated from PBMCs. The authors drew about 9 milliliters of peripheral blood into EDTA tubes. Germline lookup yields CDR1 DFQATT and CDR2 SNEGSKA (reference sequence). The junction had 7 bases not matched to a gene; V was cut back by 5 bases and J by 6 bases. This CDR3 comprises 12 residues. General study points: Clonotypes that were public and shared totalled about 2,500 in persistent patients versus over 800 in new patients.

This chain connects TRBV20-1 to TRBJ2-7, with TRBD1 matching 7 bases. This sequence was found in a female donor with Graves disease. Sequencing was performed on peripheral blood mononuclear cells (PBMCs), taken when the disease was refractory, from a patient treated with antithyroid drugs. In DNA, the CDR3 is TGCAGTGCTGCACAGGGGCCGGGCGAGCAGTACTTC. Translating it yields CSAAQGPGEQYF.